This TCR beta chain was found in a study of memory CD4+ T cells and cytomegalovirus serostatus. In germline, CDR1 is SNHLY, CDR2 FYNNEI. The V gene lost 6 bases and the J gene lost 4 bases, with 10 bases spanning the gap. The CDR3 loop spans 12 amino acids. Study-wide points: Each of some 67 CMV-associated TCRbeta sequences occurred in one to five individuals.

Only in-frame clones appear in the TCRdb table, and some are missing; sequencing was by immunoSEQ multiplex PCR. The table includes some 87,000 clones, 75% to 90% detected once. This clone was seen a few times. No antigen is known for it. The sort gate was single viable CD3+CD4+CD8-CD45RO+ cells for memory CD4+ T cells. The specimen was memory CD4+ T cells from blood. The chain carries TRBV2 and TRBJ2-7; no firm D call. The origin of this receptor is an adult in good health and CMV-seropositive. The CDR3 loop is CASRADTYEQYF. DNA for the CDR3: TGTGCCAGCAGGGCAGATACGTACGAGCAGTACTTC.